The present T cell receptor beta chain was sequenced within a study of OX40 agonist ivuxolimab in advanced cancers. Broader study findings: Expanded clones tended on average to be more numerous among CD8+ T cells than CD4+.

V gave up 0 bases and J gave up 4 bases, with 20 bases separating them. Germline CDR1 SGHTS, CDR2 YDEGEE. The CDR3 has 17 residues. Points on this clone: Its antigen is not known.

The table came from immunoSEQ multiplex PCR; TCRdb's copy has only in-frame clones and leaves some out. Seen here are roughly 76,000 clones, about 88% observed once, and the top ten hold about 4%. The V gene is TRBV5-8, the J gene TRBJ2-7, with D possibly TRBD1 on 6 matching bases. Sequenced material: CD4+ or CD8+ T cells sorted from blood, taken in a trial of the OX40 agonist ivuxolimab. The sequence derives from an adult with an advanced solid tumor such as melanoma, head and neck, liver or kidney cancer. CDR3 protein: CASSLGADRRIRYEQYF. The DNA for the CDR3 is TGTGCCAGCAGCTTGGGGGCAGACAGGCGGATAAGATACGAGCAGTACTTC.